This T cell receptor beta chain originates from a study of cytomegalovirus exposure and HLA in healthy donors. Whole-study results and caveats: Presence/absence analyses supposed approximately even sequencing depth among donors.

The PCR made use of 60 Vbeta and 13 Jbeta primers. Repertoires were generated with immunoSEQ multiplex PCR, while TCRdb's copy carries only in-frame clones and drops some. Altogether roughly 190,000 clones are present, about nine tenths being singletons, with the ten largest covering approximately 0.98%. Turning to this clone: The antigen is unknown.

V lost 4 bases to trimming and J lost 6 bases; unmatched junction nucleotides: 4. The CDR3 spans 14 residues. The germline V gene encodes CDR1 MNHNS and CDR2 SASEGT. Sequencing used PBMCs. The gene calls are TRBV6-1 and TRBJ2-3; 10 bases agree with TRBD1. The origin of this receptor is a boy aged 2 to 10 in good health and CMV-seronegative. The chain's CDR3 is CASSGTGGWDTQYF. The CDR3 DNA is TGTGCCAGCAGTGGGACAGGGGGGTGGGATACGCAGTATTTT.